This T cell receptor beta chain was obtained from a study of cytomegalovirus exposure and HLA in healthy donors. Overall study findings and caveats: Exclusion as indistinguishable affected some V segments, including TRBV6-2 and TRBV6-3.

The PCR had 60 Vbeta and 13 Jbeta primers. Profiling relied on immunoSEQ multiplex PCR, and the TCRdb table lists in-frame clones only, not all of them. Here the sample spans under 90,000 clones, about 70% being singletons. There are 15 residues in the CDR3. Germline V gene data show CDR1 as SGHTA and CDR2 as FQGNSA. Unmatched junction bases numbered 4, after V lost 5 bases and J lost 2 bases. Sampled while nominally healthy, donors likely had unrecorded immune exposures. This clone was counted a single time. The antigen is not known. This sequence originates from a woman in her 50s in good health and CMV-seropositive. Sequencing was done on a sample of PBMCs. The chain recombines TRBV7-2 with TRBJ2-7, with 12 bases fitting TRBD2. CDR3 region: CASSILAGGAYEQYF. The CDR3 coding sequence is TGTGCCAGCAGCATACTAGCGGGAGGCGCCTACGAGCAGTACTTC.